The 21 T cell receptor beta chains presented below share a single source sample, sequenced in a study of cytotoxic CD8 clonotypes in ibrutinib-treated CLL. Profiling relied on immunoSEQ multiplex PCR, and the TCRdb table lists in-frame clones only, not all of them. This repertoire shows over 100,000 clones, 80% to 90% found once; its top ten account for approximately 2%. Sequences were derived from PBMCs, sampled after 24 months of ibrutinib treatment. The origin of the receptors is a human donor with chronic lymphocytic leukemia.

The chain links TRBV9 to TRBJ2-1; tentatively, D is TRBD2 (5 bases). This CDR3 has 15 residues. Germline lookup yields CDR1 SGDLS and CDR2 YYNGEE. V dropped 3 bases and J dropped 5 bases, with 15 bases sitting between them. The CDR3 bases are TGTGCCAGCAGCGCCGCGGACTGGGTGGACAATGAGCAGTTCTTC. Residues: CASSAADWVDNEQFF.

This sequence joins TRBV5-1 and TRBJ1-1, with TRBD1 matching 8 bases. CDR3 length equals 14 residues. From germline, CDR1 is SGHRS and CDR2 YFSETQ. Losses at the gene ends were 4 bases for V and 3 bases for J; bases not matched to a gene: 5. The CDR3 DNA is TGCGCCAGCAGCACGGACAGGGCGGACACTGAAGCTTTCTTT. Translated: CASSTDRADTEAFF.

V is TRBV9 and J is TRBJ1-2; TRBD1 might be the D (5 bases). Trimming removed 0 bases at V and 7 bases at J, with 13 bases between. Looked up from germline, CDR1 is SGDLS and CDR2 is YYNGEE. The CDR3 runs 14 residues. This CDR3 reads CASSVGPGIGGYTF. The DNA of the CDR3 is TGTGCCAGCAGCGTAGGGCCAGGGATCGGTGGCTACACCTTC.

The V and J genes are TRBV4-1 and TRBJ1-4; 9 bases are a match to TRBD1. The germline CDR1 and CDR2 sequences are MGHRA and YSYEKL. V was pared by 6 bases and J by 5 bases, with 7 bases of the junction left unmatched. This CDR3 contains 15 residues. The CDR3 DNA follows: TGCGCCAGCAGGACACCGGGACAGGGAAATGAAAAACTGTTTTTT. As protein: CASRTPGQGNEKLFF.

V usage is TRBV28 and J usage is TRBJ1-5; the match to TRBD1 covers 9 bases. Germline CDR1 MDHEN, CDR2 SYDVKM. This CDR3 has 14 amino acids. J lost 6 bases, V lost 6 bases, and 6 bases had no gene match. The CDR3 DNA reads TGTGCCAGCAGCGTACTGACAGGGGGTCAGCCCCAGCATTTT. It is translated as CASSVLTGGQPQHF.

The V and J genes are TRBV9 and TRBJ2-3; D is tentatively TRBD1 or TRBD2 (5 bases each). This CDR3 has 18 residues. CDR1 is SGDLS, CDR2 YYNGEE, per germline. V lost 0 bases, J lost 0 bases, and 17 bases lay in between. The CDR3 loop reads CASSVGSSGTMSTDTQYF. The CDR3 nucleotides read TGTGCCAGCAGCGTAGGCAGCTCGGGGACGATGAGCACAGATACGCAGTATTTT.

The chain has TRBV9 and TRBJ2-1; TRBD1 aligns across 7 bases. The V segment lost 4 bases and the J segment 8 bases; nucleotides outside the gene matches: 6. The germline gives CDR1 SGDLS, CDR2 YYNGEE. This CDR3 is built from 13 residues. CDR3 bases: TGTGCCAGCAGCACCCGACAGGGAGATGAGCAGTTCTTC. Protein product: CASSTRQGDEQFF.

This rearrangement joins TRBV28 to TRBJ2-6; D gene ambiguous. The CDR3 totals 16 residues. Per germline, CDR1 MDHEN and CDR2 SYDVKM. This CDR3 is CATARHPRTGANVLTF. As DNA, the CDR3 is TGTGCTACAGCTAGGCACCCACGCACCGGGGCCAACGTCCTGACTTTC.

The CDR3 here is CASRTGGGQTYVDEQFF. CDR3 nucleotide sequence: TGTGCCAGCAGGACGGGGGGTGGCCAAACTTACGTCGATGAGCAGTTCTTC. The V gene is TRBV7-2, the J gene TRBJ2-1; TRBD2 agrees at 7 bases. The CDR3 length is 17 residues. V trimming: 6 bases; J trimming: 8 bases; junction bases outside the gene matches: 19. CDR1 and CDR2 (germline): SGHTA, FQGNSA.

The CDR3 sequence: CASSTRGTTGRDSTDTQYF. As DNA, the CDR3 is TGTGCCAGCAGTACACGAGGGACTACCGGGAGGGATAGCACAGATACGCAGTATTTT. This chain links TRBV7-2 with TRBJ2-3; 8 bases match TRBD2. V dropped 6 bases and J dropped 0; count of bases not matched to a gene: 17. CDR3 length equals 19 residues. The germline CDR1 and CDR2 sequences are SGHTA and FQGNSA.

The chain recombines TRBV4-2 with TRBJ1-1; possible D gene TRBD1, 5 bases. The germline V gene has CDR1 LGHNA and CDR2 YNFKEQ. Trimming shortened V by 1 base and J by 4 bases, and 13 bases separated the two germline ends. The CDR3 contains 15 residues. CDR3 bases: TGTGCCAGCAGCCAAGCCCGAGGGGCGCGCACTGAAGCTTTCTTT. It codes for CASSQARGARTEAFF.

The chain uses TRBV21-1 and TRBJ2-3; the table's TRBD2 call for D was not verified on the DNA. TRBV21-1 is marked as a pseudogene. There are 15 residues in the CDR3. For the CDR3, the DNA is TGTGCCAGCAGCAGAGGGGAGGGTAGCACAGATACGCAGTATTTT. It specifies CASSRGEGSTDTQYF.

This clone was observed once. The rearrangement uses TRBV28 and TRBJ1-1; 7 nucleotides align to TRBD1. V gave up 3 bases and J gave up 3 bases; unmatched junction bases: 1. Germline V CDR1 and CDR2: MDHEN, SYDVKM. The CDR3 contains 13 residues. CDR3 nucleotides: TGTGCCAGCAGTTTGGGACAGTACACTGAAGCTTTCTTT. It yields the protein CASSLGQYTEAFF.

This clone was picked up a small number of times. The rearrangement links TRBV28 to TRBJ2-7; D not resolved. CDR3 length: 11 amino acids. Germline CDR1 is MDHEN and CDR2 is SYDVKM. Trimming removed 4 bases from V and 2 bases from J, with 3 bases in between. The CDR3 DNA is TGTGCCAGCAGTTCCCCCTACGAGCAGTACTTC. It codes for CASSSPYEQYF.

The table lists this clone with a few counts. The chain couples TRBV7-2 to TRBJ2-7; D unclear. Germline loops: CDR1 SGHTA, CDR2 FQGNSA. Trimming pared 1 base from V and 5 bases from J, leaving 6 bases between. The CDR3 sequence is 12 residues long. For the CDR3, the DNA is TGTGCCAGCAGCTTAGATGTGAACGAGCAGTACTTC. Its translation is CASSLDVNEQYF. Complete variable domain (other parts from reference TRBV7-2 and TRBJ2-7): GAGVSQSPSNKVTEKGKDVELRCDPISGHTALYWYRQSLGQGLEFLIYFQGNSAPDKSGLPSDRFSAERTGGSVSTLTIQRTQQEDSAVYLCASSLDVNEQYFGPGTRLTVT.

This clone was counted a few times. The chain is built from TRBV6-4 and TRBJ1-5, with 7 nucleotides matching TRBD1. Looked up from germline, CDR1 is MRHNA and CDR2 is SNTAGT. With 3 bases clipped from V and 0 bases from J, the junction kept 14 bases outside the gene matches. The CDR3 is made up of 19 amino acids. The DNA of the CDR3 is TGTGCCAGCAGTGAACGGGGGACAGTCCCAATAAATAGCAATCAGCCCCAGCATTTT. It translates to CASSERGTVPINSNQPQHF.

The chain couples TRBV28 to TRBJ2-3, with 8 bases matching TRBD2. The CDR3 runs 15 residues. Losses at the gene ends were 7 bases for V and 3 bases for J; bases not matched to a gene: 9. The V gene's germline CDR1 is MDHEN and CDR2 SYDVKM. The CDR3 DNA reads as TGTGCCAGCACCACAGCGGGGGCTGGGACAGATACGCAGTATTTT. It yields the protein CASTTAGAGTDTQYF.

The rearrangement joins TRBV6-5 to TRBJ1-1, with D possibly being TRBD1 (6 bases). Per germline, CDR1 MNHEY and CDR2 SVGAGI. The length of the CDR3 is 15 residues. V was trimmed by 8 bases and J by 1 base, leaving 17 bases between them. The CDR3 loop is CASGDTTRTNTEAFF. The CDR3, as DNA: TGTGCCAGCGGGGACACAACCAGAACGAACACTGAAGCTTTCTTT.

The chain combines TRBV18 with TRBJ1-3, with D perhaps TRBD1 (5 bases). Germline V lookup: CDR1 KGHSH, CDR2 LQKENI. V was shortened by 0 bases and J by 0 bases, with 6 bases between the two germline ends. The CDR3 length is 15 residues. The CDR3 protein is CASSPPGVSGNTIYF. In DNA, the CDR3 is TGTGCCAGCTCACCACCGGGGGTCTCTGGAAACACCATATATTTT.

The chain links TRBV18 to TRBJ1-1; D is undetermined. This CDR3 is 13 amino acids long. Germline V gene lookup returns CDR1 KGHSH and CDR2 LQKENI. The ends were cut back, 3 bases at V and 5 bases at J, with 10 bases in the middle. The DNA for the CDR3 is TGTGCCAGCTCACCGATTGAAGGGACTGAAGCTTTCTTT. Residues: CASSPIEGTEAFF. The variable domain in full, with the rest retrieved from reference TRBV18 and TRBJ1-1, is NAGVMQNPRHLVRRRGQEARLRCSPMKGHSHVYWYRQLPEEGLKFMVYLQKENIIDESGMPKERFSAEFPKEGPSILRIQQVVRGDSAAYFCASSPIEGTEAFFGQGTRLTVV.

J is TRBJ2-3 and V is TRBV7-6; D is tentatively TRBD1 or TRBD2 (6 bases each). Germline V gene data show CDR1 as SGHVS and CDR2 as FNYEAQ. CDR3 length equals 15 residues. The V gene lost 0 bases and the J gene lost 4 bases, with 11 bases spanning the gap. CDR3 DNA: TGTGCCAGCAGCTTAGCCGGGGGCCCTTCAGATACGCAGTATTTT. Protein: CASSLAGGPSDTQYF.